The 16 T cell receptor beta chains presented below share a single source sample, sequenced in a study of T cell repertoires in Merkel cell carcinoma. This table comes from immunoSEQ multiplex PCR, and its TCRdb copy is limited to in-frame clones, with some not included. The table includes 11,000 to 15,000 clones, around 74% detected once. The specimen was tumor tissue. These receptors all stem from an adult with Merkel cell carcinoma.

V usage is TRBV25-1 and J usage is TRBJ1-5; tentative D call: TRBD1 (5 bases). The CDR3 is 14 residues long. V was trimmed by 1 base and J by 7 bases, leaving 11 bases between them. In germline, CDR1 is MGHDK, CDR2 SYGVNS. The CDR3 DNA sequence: TGTGCCAGCAGTGAATGGGGGGTTGGGCAGCCCCAGCATTTT. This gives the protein CASSEWGVGQPQHF.

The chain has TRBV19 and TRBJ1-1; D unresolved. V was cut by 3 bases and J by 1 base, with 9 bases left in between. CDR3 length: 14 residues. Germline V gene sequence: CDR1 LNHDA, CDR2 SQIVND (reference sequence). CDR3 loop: CASSIGVENTEAFF. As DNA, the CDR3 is TGTGCCAGTAGTATCGGGGTAGAGAACACTGAAGCTTTCTTT.

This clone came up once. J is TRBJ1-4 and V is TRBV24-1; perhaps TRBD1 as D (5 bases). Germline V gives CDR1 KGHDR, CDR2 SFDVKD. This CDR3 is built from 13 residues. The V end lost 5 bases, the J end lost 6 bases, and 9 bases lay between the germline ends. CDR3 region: CATSAGGDEKLFF. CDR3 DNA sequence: TGTGCCACCAGTGCGGGGGGTGATGAAAAACTGTTTTTT.

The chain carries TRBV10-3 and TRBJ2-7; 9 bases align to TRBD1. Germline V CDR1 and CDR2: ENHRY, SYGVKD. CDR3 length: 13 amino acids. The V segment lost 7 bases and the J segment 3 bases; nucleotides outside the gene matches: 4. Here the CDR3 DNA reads TGTGCCATCACCACGGGACAGGGCTACGAGCAGTACTTC. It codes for CAITTGQGYEQYF.

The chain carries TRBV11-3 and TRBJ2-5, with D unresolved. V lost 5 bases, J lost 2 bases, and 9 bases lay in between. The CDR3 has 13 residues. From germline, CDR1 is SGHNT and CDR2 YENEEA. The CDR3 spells CASSRDWQETQYF. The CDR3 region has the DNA TGTGCCAGCAGCCGAGACTGGCAAGAGACCCAGTACTTC.

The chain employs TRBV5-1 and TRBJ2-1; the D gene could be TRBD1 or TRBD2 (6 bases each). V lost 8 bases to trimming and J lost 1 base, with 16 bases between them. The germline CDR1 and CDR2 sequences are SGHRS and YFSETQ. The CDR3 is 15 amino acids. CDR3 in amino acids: CASDDGGLSYNEQFF. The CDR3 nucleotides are TGCGCCAGTGACGATGGGGGGCTGTCCTACAATGAGCAGTTCTTC.

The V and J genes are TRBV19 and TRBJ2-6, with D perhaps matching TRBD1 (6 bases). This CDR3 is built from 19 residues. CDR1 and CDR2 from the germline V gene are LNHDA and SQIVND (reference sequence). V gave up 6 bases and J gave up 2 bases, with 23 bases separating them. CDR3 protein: CASSTPTRAGDPGANVLTF. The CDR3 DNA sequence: TGTGCCAGTAGCACCCCAACCCGGGCAGGGGATCCTGGGGCCAACGTCCTGACTTTC.

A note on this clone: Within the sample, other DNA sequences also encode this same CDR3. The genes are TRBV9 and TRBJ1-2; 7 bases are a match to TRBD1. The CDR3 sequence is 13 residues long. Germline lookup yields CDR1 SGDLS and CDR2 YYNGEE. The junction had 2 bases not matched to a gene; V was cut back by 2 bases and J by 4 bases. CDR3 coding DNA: TGTGCCAGCAGCGTTCCAGGGGGCTATGGCTACACCTTC. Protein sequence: CASSVPGGYGYTF.

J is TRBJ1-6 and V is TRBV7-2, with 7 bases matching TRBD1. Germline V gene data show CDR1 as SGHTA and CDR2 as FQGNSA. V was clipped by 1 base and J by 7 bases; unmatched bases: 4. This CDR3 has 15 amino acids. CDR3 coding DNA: TGTGCCAGCAGCTTAGGACAGGGAAGGAATTCACCCCTCCACTTT. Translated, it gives CASSLGQGRNSPLHF. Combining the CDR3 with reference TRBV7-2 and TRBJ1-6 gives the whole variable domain GAGVSQSPSNKVTEKGKDVELRCDPISGHTALYWYRQSLGQGLEFLIYFQGNSAPDKSGLPSDRFSAERTGGSVSTLTIQRTQQEDSAVYLCASSLGQGRNSPLHFGNGTRLTVT.

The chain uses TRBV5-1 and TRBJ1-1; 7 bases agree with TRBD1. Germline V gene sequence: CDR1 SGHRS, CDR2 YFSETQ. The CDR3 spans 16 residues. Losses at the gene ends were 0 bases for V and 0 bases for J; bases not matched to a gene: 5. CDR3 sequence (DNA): TGCGCCAGCAGCTTGGGGGACAGCTACATGAACACTGAAGCTTTCTTT. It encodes CASSLGDSYMNTEAFF.

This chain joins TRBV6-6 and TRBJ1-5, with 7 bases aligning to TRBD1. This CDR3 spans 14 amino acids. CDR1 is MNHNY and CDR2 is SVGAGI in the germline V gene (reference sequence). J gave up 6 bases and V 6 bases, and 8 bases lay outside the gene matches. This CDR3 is CASSQGTAGQPQHF. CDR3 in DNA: TGTGCCAGCAGCCAGGGGACAGCGGGTCAGCCCCAGCATTTT.

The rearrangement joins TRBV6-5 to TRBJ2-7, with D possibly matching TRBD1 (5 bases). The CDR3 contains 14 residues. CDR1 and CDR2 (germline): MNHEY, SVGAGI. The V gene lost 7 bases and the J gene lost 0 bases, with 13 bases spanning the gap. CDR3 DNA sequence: TGTGCCAGCATTCTCAGCAGGGACTCCTACGAGCAGTACTTC. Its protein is CASILSRDSYEQYF.

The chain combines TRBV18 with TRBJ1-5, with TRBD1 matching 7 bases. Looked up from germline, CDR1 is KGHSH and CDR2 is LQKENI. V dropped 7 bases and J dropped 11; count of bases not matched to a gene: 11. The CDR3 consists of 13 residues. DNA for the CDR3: TGTGCCAGCTTTAGGACAGGAGAAGGTGCCCAGCATTTT. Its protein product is CASFRTGEGAQHF.

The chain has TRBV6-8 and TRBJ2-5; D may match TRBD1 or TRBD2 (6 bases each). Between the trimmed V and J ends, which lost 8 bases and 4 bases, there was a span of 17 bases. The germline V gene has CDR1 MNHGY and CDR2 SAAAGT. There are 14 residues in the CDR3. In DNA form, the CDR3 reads TGTGCCAGCGCCCTAACTGGGGGGCCAGAGACCCAGTACTTC. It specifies CASALTGGPETQYF.

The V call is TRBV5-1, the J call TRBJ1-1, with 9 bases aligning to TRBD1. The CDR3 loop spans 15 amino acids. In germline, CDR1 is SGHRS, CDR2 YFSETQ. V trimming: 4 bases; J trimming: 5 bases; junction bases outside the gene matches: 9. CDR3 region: CASSPIGQGRTEAFF. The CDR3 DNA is TGCGCCAGCAGCCCTATCGGACAGGGGAGGACTGAAGCTTTCTTT.

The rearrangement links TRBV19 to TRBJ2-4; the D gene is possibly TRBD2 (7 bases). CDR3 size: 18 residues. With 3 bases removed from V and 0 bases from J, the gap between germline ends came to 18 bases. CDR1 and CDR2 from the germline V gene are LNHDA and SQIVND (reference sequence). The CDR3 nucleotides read TGTGCCAGTAGTATTCGGGGGGCCCAGGGCAGAGCCAAAAACATTCAGTACTTC. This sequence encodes CASSIRGAQGRAKNIQYF.